The clone carrying this T cell receptor (beta chain) came up once. Its matching antigen is unknown. Germline V CDR1 and CDR2: MDHEN, SYDVKM. This CDR3 comprises 19 residues. Germline trimming cut 3 bases from V and 4 bases from J; bases unmatched to any gene: 20. This record comes from a study of chemoradiotherapy in HPV16-positive cancers. Study conclusions and caveats: In HPV16-positive patients, HPV-responsive T-cell expansion tracked better recurrence-free survival.

Assay: immunoSEQ multiplex PCR; the TCRdb copy retains only in-frame clones and omits some. The profile shows about 66,000 clones, around nine tenths of them singletons. This material consisted of blood, taken from a patient who underwent chemoradiotherapy. The TCR comes from a human donor with HPV-associated anogenital cancer. This chain joins TRBV28 and TRBJ1-1, with 7 bases that match TRBD1. The CDR3 sequence: CASSFSLGTVITRGTEAFF. CDR3 nucleotide sequence: TGTGCCAGCAGTTTCTCCCTTGGGACAGTCATTACGAGAGGCACTGAAGCTTTCTTT.